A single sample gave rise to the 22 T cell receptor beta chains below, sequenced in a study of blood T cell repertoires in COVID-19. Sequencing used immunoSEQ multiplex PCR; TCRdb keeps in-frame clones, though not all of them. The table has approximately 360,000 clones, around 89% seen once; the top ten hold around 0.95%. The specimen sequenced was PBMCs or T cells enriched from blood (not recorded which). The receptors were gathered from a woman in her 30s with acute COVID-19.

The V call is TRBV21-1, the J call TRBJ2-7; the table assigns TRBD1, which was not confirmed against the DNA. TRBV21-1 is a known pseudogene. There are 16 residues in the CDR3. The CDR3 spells CASTQSNPQATYEQYF. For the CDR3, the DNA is TGTGCCAGCACTCAAAGCAACCCCCAGGCCACCTACGAGCAGTACTTC.

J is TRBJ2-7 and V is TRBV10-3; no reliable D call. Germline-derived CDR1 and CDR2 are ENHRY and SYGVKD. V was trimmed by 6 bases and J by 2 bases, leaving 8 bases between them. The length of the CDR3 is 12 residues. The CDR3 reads CAISSTTYEQYF. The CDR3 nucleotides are TGTGCCATCAGCTCGACAACCTACGAGCAGTACTTC.

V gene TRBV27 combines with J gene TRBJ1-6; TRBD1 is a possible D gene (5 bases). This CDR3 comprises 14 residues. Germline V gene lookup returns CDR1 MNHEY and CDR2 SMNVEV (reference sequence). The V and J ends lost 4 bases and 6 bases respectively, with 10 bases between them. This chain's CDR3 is CASSWKDTNSPLHF. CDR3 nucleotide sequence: TGTGCCAGCAGTTGGAAGGACACTAATTCACCCCTCCACTTT.

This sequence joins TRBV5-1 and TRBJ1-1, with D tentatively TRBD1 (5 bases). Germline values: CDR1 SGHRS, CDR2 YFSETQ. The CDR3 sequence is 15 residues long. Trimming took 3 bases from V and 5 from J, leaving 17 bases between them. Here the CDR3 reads CASSSEGNGATEAFF. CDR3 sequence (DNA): TGCGCCAGCAGCTCGGAGGGCAATGGGGCGACTGAAGCTTTCTTT.

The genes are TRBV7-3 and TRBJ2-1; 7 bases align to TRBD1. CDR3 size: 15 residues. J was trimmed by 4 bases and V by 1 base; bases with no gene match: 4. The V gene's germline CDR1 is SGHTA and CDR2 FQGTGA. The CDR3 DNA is TGTGCCAGCAGCTTAAGGGGGACAGTATACAATGAGCAGTTCTTC. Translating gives CASSLRGTVYNEQFF.

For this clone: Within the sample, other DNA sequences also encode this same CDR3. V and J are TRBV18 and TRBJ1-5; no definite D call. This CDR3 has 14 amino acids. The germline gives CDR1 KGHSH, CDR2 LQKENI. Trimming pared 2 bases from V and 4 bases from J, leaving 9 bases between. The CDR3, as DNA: TGTGCCAGCTCACCAGGGCAGTCAAATCAGCCCCAGCATTTT. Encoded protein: CASSPGQSNQPQHF.

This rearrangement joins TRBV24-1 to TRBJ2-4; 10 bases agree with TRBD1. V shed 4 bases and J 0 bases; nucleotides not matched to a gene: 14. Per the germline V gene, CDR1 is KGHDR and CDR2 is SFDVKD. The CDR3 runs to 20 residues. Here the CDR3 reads CATSDSRDRGQALAKNIQYF. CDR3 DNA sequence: TGTGCCACCAGTGACTCCCGGGACAGGGGCCAAGCCCTAGCCAAAAACATTCAGTACTTC.

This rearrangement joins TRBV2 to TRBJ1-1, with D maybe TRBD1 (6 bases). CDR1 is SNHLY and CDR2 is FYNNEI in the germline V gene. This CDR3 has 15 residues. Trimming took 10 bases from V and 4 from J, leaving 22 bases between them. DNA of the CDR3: TGTGCCACCCGTCAGCAGACAGGACCGACCACTGAAGCTTTCTTT. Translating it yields CATRQQTGPTTEAFF.

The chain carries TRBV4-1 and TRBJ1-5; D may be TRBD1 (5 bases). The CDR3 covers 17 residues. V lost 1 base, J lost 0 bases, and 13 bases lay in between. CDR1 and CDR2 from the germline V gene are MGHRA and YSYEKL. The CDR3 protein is CASSQAGTAYSNQPQHF. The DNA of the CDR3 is TGCGCCAGCAGCCAAGCCGGGACTGCTTATAGCAATCAGCCCCAGCATTTT.

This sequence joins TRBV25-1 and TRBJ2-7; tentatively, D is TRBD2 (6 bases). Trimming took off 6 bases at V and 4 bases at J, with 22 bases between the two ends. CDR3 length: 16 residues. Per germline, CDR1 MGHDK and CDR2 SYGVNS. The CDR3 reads CASSSMGGLVGYEQYF. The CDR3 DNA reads TGTGCCAGCAGCTCTATGGGGGGTTTAGTCGGTTACGAGCAGTACTTC.

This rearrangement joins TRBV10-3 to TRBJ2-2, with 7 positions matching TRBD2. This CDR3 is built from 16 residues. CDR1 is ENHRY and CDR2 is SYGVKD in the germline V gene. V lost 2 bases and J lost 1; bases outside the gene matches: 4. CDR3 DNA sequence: TGTGCCATCAGTGAGACCAGGGAGGGGAACACCGGGGAGCTGTTTTTT. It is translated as CAISETREGNTGELFF.

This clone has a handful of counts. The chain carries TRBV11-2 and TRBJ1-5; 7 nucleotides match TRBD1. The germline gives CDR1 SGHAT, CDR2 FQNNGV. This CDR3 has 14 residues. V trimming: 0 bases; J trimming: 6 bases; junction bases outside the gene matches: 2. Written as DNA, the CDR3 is TGTGCCAGCAGCTTAGAAGGGGGCAGTCAGCCCCAGCATTTT. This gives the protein CASSLEGGSQPQHF.

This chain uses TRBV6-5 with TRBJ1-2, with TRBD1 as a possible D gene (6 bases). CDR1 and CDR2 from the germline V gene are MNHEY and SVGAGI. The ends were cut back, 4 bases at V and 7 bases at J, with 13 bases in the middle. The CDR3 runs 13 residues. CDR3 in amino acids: CASSWTAEGGYTF. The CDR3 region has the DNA TGTGCCAGCAGTTGGACAGCCGAGGGTGGCTACACCTTC.

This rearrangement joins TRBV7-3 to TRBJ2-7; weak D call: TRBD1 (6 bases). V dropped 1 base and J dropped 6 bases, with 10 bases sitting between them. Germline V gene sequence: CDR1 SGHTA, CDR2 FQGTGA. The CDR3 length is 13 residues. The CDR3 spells CASSLRGTTEQYF. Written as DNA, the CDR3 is TGTGCCAGCAGCTTAAGGGGGACAACCGAGCAGTACTTC.

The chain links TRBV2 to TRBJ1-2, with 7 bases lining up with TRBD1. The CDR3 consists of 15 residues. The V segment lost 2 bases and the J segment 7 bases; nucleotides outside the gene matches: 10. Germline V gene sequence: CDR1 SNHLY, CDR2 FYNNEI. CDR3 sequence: CASSELRQGTSGYTF. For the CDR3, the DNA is TGTGCCAGCAGTGAATTAAGACAGGGCACGAGTGGCTACACCTTC.

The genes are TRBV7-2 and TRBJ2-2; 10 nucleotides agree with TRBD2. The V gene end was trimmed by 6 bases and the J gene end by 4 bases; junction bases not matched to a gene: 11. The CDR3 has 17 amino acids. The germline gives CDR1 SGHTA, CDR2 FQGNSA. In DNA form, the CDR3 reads TGTGCCAGCAGACCAAGGACTAGCGGATACACCACCGGGGAGCTGTTTTTT. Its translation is CASRPRTSGYTTGELFF.

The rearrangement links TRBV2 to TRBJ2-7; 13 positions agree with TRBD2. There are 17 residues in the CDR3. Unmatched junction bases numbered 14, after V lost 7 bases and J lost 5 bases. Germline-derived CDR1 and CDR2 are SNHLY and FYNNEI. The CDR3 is CASIMLTSGGRVDEQYF. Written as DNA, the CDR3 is TGTGCCAGCATTATGTTGACTAGCGGGGGGCGGGTGGACGAGCAGTACTTC.

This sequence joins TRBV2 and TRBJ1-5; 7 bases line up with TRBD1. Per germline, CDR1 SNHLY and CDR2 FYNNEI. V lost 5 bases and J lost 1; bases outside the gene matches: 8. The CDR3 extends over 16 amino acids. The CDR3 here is CASSHPDRPSNQPQHF. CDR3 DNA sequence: TGTGCCAGCAGTCACCCGGACAGGCCAAGCAATCAGCCCCAGCATTTT.

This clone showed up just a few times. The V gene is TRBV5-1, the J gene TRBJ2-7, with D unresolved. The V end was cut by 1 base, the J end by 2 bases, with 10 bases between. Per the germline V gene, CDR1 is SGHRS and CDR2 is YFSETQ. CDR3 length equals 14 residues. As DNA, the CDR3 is TGCGCCAGCAGCTTGTACAGAGCCCCCTACGAGCAGTACTTC. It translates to CASSLYRAPYEQYF.

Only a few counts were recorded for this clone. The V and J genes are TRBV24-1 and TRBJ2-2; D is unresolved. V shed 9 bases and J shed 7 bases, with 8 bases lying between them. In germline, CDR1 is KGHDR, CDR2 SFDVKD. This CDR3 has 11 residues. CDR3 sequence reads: CATLAGGELFF. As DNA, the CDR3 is TGTGCCACCCTGGCTGGCGGGGAGCTGTTTTTT.

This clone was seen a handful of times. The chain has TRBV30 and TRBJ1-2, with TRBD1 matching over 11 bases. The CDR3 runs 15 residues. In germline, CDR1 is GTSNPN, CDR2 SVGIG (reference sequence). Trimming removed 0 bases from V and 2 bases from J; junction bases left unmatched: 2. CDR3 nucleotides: TGTGCCTGGAGTGTACGGGACAGGGGGAACTATGGCTACACCTTC. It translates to CAWSVRDRGNYGYTF.

For the CDR3, the DNA is TGTGCCAGCAGTAGGGGCGGCCCGAACACCGGGGAGCTGTTTTTT. This sequence encodes CASSRGGPNTGELFF. J is TRBJ2-2 and V is TRBV2; D possibly corresponds to TRBD1 (5 bases). Trimming removed 5 bases from V and 0 bases from J, with 10 bases in between. Germline V gene data show CDR1 as SNHLY and CDR2 as FYNNEI. The CDR3 is 15 amino acids. Using reference TRBV2 and TRBJ2-2 for the parts outside the CDR3, the full variable domain is EPEVTQTPSHQVTQMGQEVILRCVPISNHLYFYWYRQILGQKVEFLVSFYNNEISEKSEIFDDQFSVERPDGSNFTLKIRSTKLEDSAMYFCASSRGGPNTGELFFGEGSRLTVL.